This TCR beta chain was sequenced during a study of blood T cell repertoires in COVID-19. Whole-study context: The United States, Italy and Spain were the sources of the acute and convalescent COVID-19 samples. Nucleic acid was either cDNA or gDNA, and it came from T cells, B-cell-depleted T cells, or PBMCs.

In germline, CDR1 is SGHDN, CDR2 FVKESK. The CDR3 is 14 residues long. The trim removed 5 bases at V and 7 bases at J, leaving 10 bases unmatched. Original data processing: By means of reference gene primer amplification, nucleated cell counts were estimated. Generated by immunoSEQ multiplex PCR, the TCRdb table keeps only in-frame clones and is missing some. Clonal size and the V and J genes are those of that table, whereas D and trimming came from the DNA. The repertoire holds 200,000 or so clones, almost 80% seen once, with about 18% in the top ten. Sequenced sample: peripheral blood. The origin of this receptor is a man aged 60-69 years with active or convalescent COVID-19. The J gene is TRBJ2-7, the V gene TRBV14, with 8 bases aligning to TRBD1. DNA for the CDR3: TGTGCCAGCAGCGCCAGGGGGCTCGGGACAGAGCAGTACTTC. Its protein product is CASSARGLGTEQYF. The full variable domain, rest sourced from reference TRBV14 and TRBJ2-7, is EAGVTQFPSHSVIEKGQTVTLRCDPISGHDNLYWYRRVMGKEIKFLLHFVKESKQDESGMPNNRFLAERTGGTYSTLKVQPAELEDSGVYFCASSARGLGTEQYFGPGTRLTVT.